These 14 T cell receptor beta chains share one sample of origin, sequenced in a study of T cell repertoires in cytomegalovirus infection. TCRdb processed the reads anew with MiXCR; each CDR3 protein has one entry. The table includes under 850,000 distinct CDR3 sequences, around 35% detected once. Which antigens these TCRs recognize remains unknown. The sample consisted of cultured PBMCs, taken from culture after CMV antigen stimulation. The receptors derive from a human donor in good health (CMV status not recorded). Some clones in this sample may be carry-over from other donors' samples.

V gene TRBV19 combines with J gene TRBJ2-1, with 7 bases that match TRBD1. CDR3 size: 16 residues. After removal of 5 bases from V and 7 bases from J, the junction contained 14 bases not matched to a gene. Germline V gives CDR1 LNHDA, CDR2 SQIVND (reference sequence). The CDR3 protein is CASSPRGRPQWNEQFF. The CDR3 nucleotides read TGTGCCAGTAGTCCAAGGGGGCGACCCCAATGGAATGAGCAGTTCTTC.

The genes are TRBV19 and TRBJ1-1; a weak D match, TRBD1 (6 bases). The germline V gene encodes CDR1 LNHDA and CDR2 SQIVND (reference sequence). V lost 5 bases, J lost 3 bases, and 13 bases lay in between. The CDR3 length is 14 residues. The CDR3 region is CASSVLQGDTEAFF. CDR3 coding DNA: TGTGCCAGTAGTGTTTTACAGGGAGACACTGAAGCTTTCTTT.

This clonotype showed up just a few times. The gene calls are TRBV28 and TRBJ2-7; D not resolved. V dropped 5 bases and J dropped 5 bases, with 25 bases sitting between them. This CDR3 comprises 17 residues. Germline V gene data show CDR1 as MDHEN and CDR2 as SYDVKM. The DNA of the CDR3 is TGTGCCAGCAGTCCCTCGAGGTGGGCCCTAGGAGTTCACGAGCAGTACTTC. This gives the protein CASSPSRWALGVHEQYF.

This clonotype was seen more than once but under ten times. This chain connects TRBV12-3 or TRBV12-4 to TRBJ2-5; 8 bases fit TRBD1. The CDR3 has 16 residues. After removal of 6 bases from V and 0 bases from J, the junction contained 9 bases not matched to a gene. In DNA form, the CDR3 reads TGTGCCAGCAGCCGAGGGACAGGAGTATACCAAGAGACCCAGTACTTC. The encoded protein is CASSRGTGVYQETQYF.

The chain is built from TRBV7-2 and TRBJ2-7; 11 bases align to TRBD2. The germline gives CDR1 SGHTA, CDR2 FQGNSA. The CDR3 has 19 amino acids. J was trimmed by 5 bases and V by 5 bases; bases with no gene match: 20. The CDR3 DNA reads as TGTGCCAGCAGCACCCGACAGCCCGGAACTAGCGGGAGTTTGGACGAGCAGTACTTC. This encodes CASSTRQPGTSGSLDEQYF.

The V and J genes are TRBV20-1 and TRBJ1-6, with D possibly being TRBD1 (6 bases). Trimming removed 2 bases from V and 6 bases from J, with 11 bases in between. The V gene's germline CDR1 is DFQATT and CDR2 SNEGSKA (reference sequence). The CDR3 is 14 residues long. This CDR3 reads CSARKQGTNSPLHF. As DNA, the CDR3 is TGCAGTGCTAGAAAACAGGGAACTAATTCACCCCTCCACTTT.

This clonotype was observed at least ten times. The chain is built from TRBV7-8 and TRBJ2-6; 8 nucleotides align to TRBD2. Germline assignment: CDR1 SGHVS and CDR2 FQNEAQ. The CDR3 totals 14 residues. V shed 6 bases and J 9 bases; nucleotides not matched to a gene: 7. CDR3: CASSTTSAYNVLTF. In nucleotides, the CDR3 is TGTGCCAGCAGTACGACTAGCGCCTACAACGTCCTGACTTTC.

This clonotype was recorded once. This chain connects TRBV15 to TRBJ1-6; D call uncertain. The V and J ends lost 1 base and 7 bases respectively, with 5 bases between them. This CDR3 has 13 amino acids. Per the germline V gene, CDR1 is LNHNV and CDR2 is YYDKDF (reference sequence). The CDR3 spells CATSRVLNSPLHF. The DNA for the CDR3 is TGTGCCACCAGCAGAGTGCTGAATTCACCCCTCCACTTT.

This clonotype was counted between two and nine times. For the CDR3, the DNA is TGTGCCAGCAGCGGAACTAGCGGGGGGGATAATGAGCAGTTCTTC. It specifies CASSGTSGGDNEQFF. The rearrangement links TRBV7-6 to TRBJ2-1; TRBD2 agrees at 13 bases. Germline V gene lookup returns CDR1 SGHVS and CDR2 FNYEAQ. The V and J ends lost 5 bases and 7 bases, in that order; junction bases with no gene match: 5. CDR3 length: 15 amino acids.

The chain joins TRBV14 to TRBJ2-7; 7 bases line up with TRBD2. Unmatched junction bases numbered 29, after V lost 3 bases and J lost 6 bases. Germline values: CDR1 SGHDN, CDR2 FVKESK. CDR3 length equals 21 residues. The CDR3 is CASSQMGRAGAGEPLLREQYF. CDR3 nucleotides: TGTGCCAGCAGCCAGATGGGACGGGCCGGGGCGGGAGAACCTCTCCTACGCGAGCAGTACTTC.

This chain connects TRBV7-2 to TRBJ2-7, with 7 bases matching TRBD2. Germline trimming cut 5 bases from V and 6 bases from J; bases unmatched to any gene: 13. CDR1 SGHTA and CDR2 FQGNSA come from the germline V gene. This CDR3 has 15 residues. The CDR3 bases are TGTGCCAGCAGCACCCAGCGGGACGTCTCGACCGAGCAGTACTTC. It encodes CASSTQRDVSTEQYF.

The gene calls are TRBV2 and TRBJ1-4; a weak D match, TRBD1 (5 bases). Between the trimmed V and J ends, which lost 5 bases and 3 bases, there was a span of 10 bases. Germline V lookup: CDR1 SNHLY, CDR2 FYNNEI. CDR3 size: 14 residues. CDR3 amino acids: CASSLGAANEKLFF. CDR3 coding DNA: TGTGCCAGCAGTCTCGGGGCCGCTAATGAAAAACTGTTTTTT.

This clonotype has ten or more counts. CDR3 loop: CASSLAPISSYNEQFF. CDR3 nucleotides: TGTGCCAGCAGCTTAGCGCCTATCAGCTCCTACAATGAGCAGTTCTTC. V is TRBV7-6 and J is TRBJ2-1; no clear D gene. This CDR3 is 16 amino acids long. The V end lost 0 bases, the J end lost 0 bases, and 9 bases lay between the germline ends. CDR1 is SGHVS, CDR2 FNYEAQ, per germline.

At least ten counts were recorded for this clonotype. The J gene is TRBJ2-3, the V gene TRBV7-9, with 7 bases that match TRBD2. CDR3 length: 16 residues. V shed 1 base, J shed 3 bases, and the junction held 7 bases outside the gene matches. In germline, CDR1 is SEHNR, CDR2 FQNEAQ (reference sequence). The CDR3 spells CASSLVGGRGTDTQYF. The DNA for the CDR3 is TGTGCCAGCAGCTTAGTTGGCGGGAGAGGAACAGATACGCAGTATTTT.